What follows describes a single T cell receptor beta chain. Its antigen is currently unknown. The investigators reverse transcribed all of the isolated RNA, so they sequenced expressed TCRB transcripts. Some clones are missing from TCRdb's copy, which holds only in-frame ones; the method was immunoSEQ multiplex PCR. The data hold 860,000 or so clones, with about a sixth observed a single time. The entry originates in a study of beta chain features in type 1 diabetes. Study context: All samples combined gave about 100 million sorted cells for examination.

Looked up from germline, CDR1 is MNHEY and CDR2 is SVGAGI. The V gene end was trimmed by 6 bases and the J gene end by 4 bases; junction bases not matched to a gene: 2. The CDR3 totals 13 residues. General study points: Amplification by PCR could prefer shorter templates, with the same effect in patients and controls.

Sequenced material: naive CD4+ T cells from blood. This clonotype was sampled from a woman aged 18-29 years in good health. The gene calls are TRBV6-5 and TRBJ2-3, with 9 bases aligning to TRBD1. The CDR3 region is CASRQGASDTQYF. CDR3 DNA: TGTGCCAGCAGACAGGGGGCCTCAGATACGCAGTATTTT.